In its sample, the clone carrying this TCR beta chain was seen a few times. The data originate from a study of response to subunit inactivated influenza vaccine. Each CDR3 protein gets one entry after TCRdb re-called the RT-PCR reads with MiXCR. The top ten clones hold less than 9% of a sample with 600,000 to 850,000 distinct CDR3 sequences, 14% of them seen once. Trimming took 4 bases from V and 5 from J, leaving 17 bases between them. Germline-derived CDR1 and CDR2 are MNHEY and SVGAGI. The CDR3 covers 15 residues. The source was PBMCs from blood, collected approximately 15 days before vaccination. The V and J genes are TRBV6-5 and TRBJ2-5; D possibly matches TRBD1 or TRBD2 (5 bases each). This receptor was identified in a man aged 50-59 years who received an inactivated influenza vaccine. The CDR3 sequence: CASSSRQLGTETQYF. The DNA of the CDR3 is TGTGCCAGCAGTTCCCGACAGTTAGGGACGGAGACCCAGTACTTC.